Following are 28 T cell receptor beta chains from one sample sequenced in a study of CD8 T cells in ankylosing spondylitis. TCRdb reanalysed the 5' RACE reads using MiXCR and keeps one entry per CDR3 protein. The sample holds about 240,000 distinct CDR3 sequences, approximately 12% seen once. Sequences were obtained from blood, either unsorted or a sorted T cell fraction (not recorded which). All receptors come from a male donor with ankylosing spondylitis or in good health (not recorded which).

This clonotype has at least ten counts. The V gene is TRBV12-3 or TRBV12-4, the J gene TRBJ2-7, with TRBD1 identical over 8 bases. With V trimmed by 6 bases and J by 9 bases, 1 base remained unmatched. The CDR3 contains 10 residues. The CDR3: CASSGTGQYF. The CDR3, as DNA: TGTGCCAGCAGCGGGACAGGGCAGTACTTC.

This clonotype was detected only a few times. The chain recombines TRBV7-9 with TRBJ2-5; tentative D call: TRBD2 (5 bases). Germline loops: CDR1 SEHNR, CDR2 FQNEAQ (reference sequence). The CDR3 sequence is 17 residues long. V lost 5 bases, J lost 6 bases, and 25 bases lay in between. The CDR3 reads CASSPTSISGPVKTQYF. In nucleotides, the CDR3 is TGTGCCAGCAGCCCTACCTCGATCAGCGGCCCCGTGAAGACCCAGTACTTC.

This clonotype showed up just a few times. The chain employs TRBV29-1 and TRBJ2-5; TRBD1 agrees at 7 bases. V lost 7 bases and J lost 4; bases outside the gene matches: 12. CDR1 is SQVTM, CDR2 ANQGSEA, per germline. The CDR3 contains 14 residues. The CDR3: CSAEVTGNPETQYF. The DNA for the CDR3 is TGCAGCGCCGAGGTGACAGGGAACCCAGAGACCCAGTACTTC.

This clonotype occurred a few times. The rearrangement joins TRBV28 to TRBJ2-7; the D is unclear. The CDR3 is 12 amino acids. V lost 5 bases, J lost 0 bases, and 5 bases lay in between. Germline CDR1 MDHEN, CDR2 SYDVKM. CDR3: CASSPVSYEQYF. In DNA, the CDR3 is TGTGCCAGCAGTCCGGTCTCCTACGAGCAGTACTTC.

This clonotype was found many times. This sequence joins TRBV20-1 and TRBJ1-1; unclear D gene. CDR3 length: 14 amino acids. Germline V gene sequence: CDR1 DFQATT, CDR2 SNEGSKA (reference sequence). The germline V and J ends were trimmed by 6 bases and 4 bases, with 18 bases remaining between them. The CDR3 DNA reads TGCAGTGCCGTCCTTACAAGTTTGAGCACTGAAGCTTTCTTT. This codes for CSAVLTSLSTEAFF.

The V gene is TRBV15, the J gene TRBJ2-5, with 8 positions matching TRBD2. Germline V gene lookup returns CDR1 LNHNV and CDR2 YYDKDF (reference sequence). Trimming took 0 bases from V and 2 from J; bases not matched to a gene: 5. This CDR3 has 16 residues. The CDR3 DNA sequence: TGTGCCACCAGCAGAGATTTAGCGGGGTTACAAGAGACCCAGTACTTC. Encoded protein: CATSRDLAGLQETQYF.

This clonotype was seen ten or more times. The CDR3 DNA is TGCAGTGCTAGTCGTGACTTTGACAATGAGCAGTTCTTC. Translation gives CSASRDFDNEQFF. The chain carries TRBV20-1 and TRBJ2-1; unclear D gene. Trimming shortened V by 3 bases and J by 5 bases, and 11 bases separated the two germline ends. The CDR3 is 13 amino acids. Germline lookup yields CDR1 DFQATT and CDR2 SNEGSKA (reference sequence).

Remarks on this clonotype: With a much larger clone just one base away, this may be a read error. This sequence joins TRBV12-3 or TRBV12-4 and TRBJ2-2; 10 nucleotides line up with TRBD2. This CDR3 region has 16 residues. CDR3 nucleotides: TGTGCCAGCAATAGCGGGGGGCCAAAGAACACCAGGGAGCTGTTTTTT. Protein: CASNSGGPKNTRELFF.

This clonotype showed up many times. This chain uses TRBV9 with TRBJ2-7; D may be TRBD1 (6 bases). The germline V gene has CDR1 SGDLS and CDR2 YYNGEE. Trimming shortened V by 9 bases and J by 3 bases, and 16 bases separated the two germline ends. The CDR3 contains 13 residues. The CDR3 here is CAIKRNRDYEQYF. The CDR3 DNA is TGTGCCATTAAGAGGAACAGGGACTACGAGCAGTACTTC.

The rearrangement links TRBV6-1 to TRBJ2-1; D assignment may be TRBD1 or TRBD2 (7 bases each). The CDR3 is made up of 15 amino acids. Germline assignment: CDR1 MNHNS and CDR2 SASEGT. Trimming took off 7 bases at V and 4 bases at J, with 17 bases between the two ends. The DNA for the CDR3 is TGTGCCAGCACTCCAGGGGGGGGAGGGTACAATGAGCAGTTCTTC. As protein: CASTPGGGGYNEQFF.

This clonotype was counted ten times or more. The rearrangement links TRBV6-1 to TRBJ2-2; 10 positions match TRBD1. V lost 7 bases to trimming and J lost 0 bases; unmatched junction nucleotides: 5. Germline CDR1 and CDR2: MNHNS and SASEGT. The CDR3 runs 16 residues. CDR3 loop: CASKGTGAPNTGELFF. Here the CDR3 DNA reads TGTGCCAGCAAAGGGACAGGGGCACCGAACACCGGGGAGCTGTTTTTT.

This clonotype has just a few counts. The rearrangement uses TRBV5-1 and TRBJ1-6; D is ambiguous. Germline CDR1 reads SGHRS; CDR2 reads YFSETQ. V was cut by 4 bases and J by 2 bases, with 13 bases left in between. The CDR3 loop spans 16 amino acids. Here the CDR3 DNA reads TGCGCCAGCAGCCACGATATGACTCCCTATAATTCACCCCTCCACTTT. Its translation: CASSHDMTPYNSPLHF. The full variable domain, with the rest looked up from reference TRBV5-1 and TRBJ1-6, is KAGVTQTPRYLIKTRGQQVTLSCSPISGHRSVSWYQQTPGQGLQFLFEYFSETQRNKGNFPGRFSGRQFSNSRSEMNVSTLELGDSALYLCASSHDMTPYNSPLHFGNGTRLTVT.

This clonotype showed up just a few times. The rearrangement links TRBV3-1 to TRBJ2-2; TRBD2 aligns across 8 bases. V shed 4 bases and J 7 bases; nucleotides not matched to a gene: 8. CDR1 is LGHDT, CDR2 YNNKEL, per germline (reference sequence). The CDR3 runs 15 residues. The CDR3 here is CASSPPGLDSGELFF. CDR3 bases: TGTGCCAGCAGCCCCCCGGGACTAGATAGCGGGGAGCTGTTTTTT.

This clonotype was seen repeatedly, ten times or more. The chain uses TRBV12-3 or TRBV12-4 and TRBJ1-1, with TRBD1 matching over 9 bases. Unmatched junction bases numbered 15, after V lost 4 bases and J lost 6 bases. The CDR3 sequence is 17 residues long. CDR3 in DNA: TGTGCCAGCAGTTGGGACAGGACAGGGGACGAGAGCGCTGAAGCTTTCTTT. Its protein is CASSWDRTGDESAEAFF.

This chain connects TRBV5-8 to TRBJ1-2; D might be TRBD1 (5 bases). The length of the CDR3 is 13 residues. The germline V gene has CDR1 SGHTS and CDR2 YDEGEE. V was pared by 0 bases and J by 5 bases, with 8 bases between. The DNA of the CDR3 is TGTGCCAGCAGCTTGGTTGGGGGATATGGCTACACCTTC. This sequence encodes CASSLVGGYGYTF.

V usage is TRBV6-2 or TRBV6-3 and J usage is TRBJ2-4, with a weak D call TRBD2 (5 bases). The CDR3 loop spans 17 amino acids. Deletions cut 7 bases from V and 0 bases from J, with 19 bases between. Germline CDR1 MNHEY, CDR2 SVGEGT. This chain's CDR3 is CASTASGLALAKNIQYF. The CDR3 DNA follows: TGTGCCAGCACCGCCTCGGGGTTAGCACTAGCCAAAAACATTCAGTACTTC.

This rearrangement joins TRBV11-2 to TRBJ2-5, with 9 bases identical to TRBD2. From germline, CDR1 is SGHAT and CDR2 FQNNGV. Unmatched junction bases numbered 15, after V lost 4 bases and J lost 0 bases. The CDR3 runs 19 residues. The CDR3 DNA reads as TGTGCCAGCAGCTGGGGGGGAGTAGCGGGAGACGATTACCAAGAGACCCAGTACTTC. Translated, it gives CASSWGGVAGDDYQETQYF.

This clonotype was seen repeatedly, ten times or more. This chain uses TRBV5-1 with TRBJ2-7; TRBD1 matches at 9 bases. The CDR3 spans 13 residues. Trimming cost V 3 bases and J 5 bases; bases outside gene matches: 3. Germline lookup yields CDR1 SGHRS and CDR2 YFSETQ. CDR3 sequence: CASSSQGADEQYF. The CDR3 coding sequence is TGCGCCAGCAGCTCACAGGGGGCCGACGAGCAGTACTTC.

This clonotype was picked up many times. The CDR3 nucleotides read TGTGCCAGCACCTCACCCCGACTAGCGGGACTTTCCGAGCAGTACTTC. It yields the protein CASTSPRLAGLSEQYF. The chain carries TRBV6-1 and TRBJ2-7; TRBD2 matches at 11 bases. The CDR3 totals 16 residues. Germline lookup yields CDR1 MNHNS and CDR2 SASEGT. The V gene end was trimmed by 7 bases and the J gene end by 6 bases; junction bases not matched to a gene: 14.

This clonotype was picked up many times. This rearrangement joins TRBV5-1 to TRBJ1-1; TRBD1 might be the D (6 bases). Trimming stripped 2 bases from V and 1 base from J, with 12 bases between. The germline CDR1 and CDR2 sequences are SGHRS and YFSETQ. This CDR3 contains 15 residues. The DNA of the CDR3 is TGCGCCAGCAGCTTATTGGACAGAGAGAACACTGAAGCTTTCTTT. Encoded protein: CASSLLDRENTEAFF. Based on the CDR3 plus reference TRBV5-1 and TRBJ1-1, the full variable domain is KAGVTQTPRYLIKTRGQQVTLSCSPISGHRSVSWYQQTPGQGLQFLFEYFSETQRNKGNFPGRFSGRQFSNSRSEMNVSTLELGDSALYLCASSLLDRENTEAFFGQGTRLTVV.

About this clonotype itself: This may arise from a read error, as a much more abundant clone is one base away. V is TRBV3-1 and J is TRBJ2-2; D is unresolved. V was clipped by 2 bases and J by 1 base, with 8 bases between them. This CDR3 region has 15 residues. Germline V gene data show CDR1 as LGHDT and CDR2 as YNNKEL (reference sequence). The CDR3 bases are TGTGCCAGCAGCCAACAACACGGGAACACCGGGGAGCTGTTTTTT. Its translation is CASSQQHGNTGELFF. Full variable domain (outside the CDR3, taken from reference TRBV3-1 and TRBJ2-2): DTAVSQTPKYLVTQMGNDKSIKCEQNLGHDTMYWYKQDSKKFLKIMFSYNNKELIINETVPNRFSPKSPDKAHLNLHINSLELGDSAVYFCASSQQHGNTGELFFGEGSRLTVL.

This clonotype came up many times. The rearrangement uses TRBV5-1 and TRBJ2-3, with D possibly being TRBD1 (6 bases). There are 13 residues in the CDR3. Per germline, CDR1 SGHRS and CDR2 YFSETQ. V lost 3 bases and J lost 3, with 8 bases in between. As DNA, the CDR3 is TGCGCCAGCAGCTACGGACAGACAGATACGCAGTATTTT. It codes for CASSYGQTDTQYF.

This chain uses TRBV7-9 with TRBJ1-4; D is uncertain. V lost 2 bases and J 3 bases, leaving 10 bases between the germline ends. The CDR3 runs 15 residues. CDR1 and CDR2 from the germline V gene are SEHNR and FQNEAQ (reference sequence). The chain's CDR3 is CASSLLGSPNEKLFF. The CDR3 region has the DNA TGTGCCAGCAGCTTACTAGGATCCCCTAATGAAAAACTGTTTTTT.

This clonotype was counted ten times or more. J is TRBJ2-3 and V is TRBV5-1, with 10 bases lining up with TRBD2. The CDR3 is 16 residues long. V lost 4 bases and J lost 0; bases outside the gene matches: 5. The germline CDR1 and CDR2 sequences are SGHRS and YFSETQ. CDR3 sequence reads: CASSDGTSVSTDTQYF. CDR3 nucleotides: TGCGCCAGCAGCGACGGGACTAGCGTGAGCACAGATACGCAGTATTTT. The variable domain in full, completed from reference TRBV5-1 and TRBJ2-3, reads KAGVTQTPRYLIKTRGQQVTLSCSPISGHRSVSWYQQTPGQGLQFLFEYFSETQRNKGNFPGRFSGRQFSNSRSEMNVSTLELGDSALYLCASSDGTSVSTDTQYFGPGTRLTVL.

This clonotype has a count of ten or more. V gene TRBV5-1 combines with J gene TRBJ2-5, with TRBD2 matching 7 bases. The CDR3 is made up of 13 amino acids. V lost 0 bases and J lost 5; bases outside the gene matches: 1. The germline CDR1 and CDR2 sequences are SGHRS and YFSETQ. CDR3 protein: CASSLVGGETQYF. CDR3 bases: TGCGCCAGCAGCTTGGTCGGGGGGGAGACCCAGTACTTC. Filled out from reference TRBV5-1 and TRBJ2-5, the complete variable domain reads KAGVTQTPRYLIKTRGQQVTLSCSPISGHRSVSWYQQTPGQGLQFLFEYFSETQRNKGNFPGRFSGRQFSNSRSEMNVSTLELGDSALYLCASSLVGGETQYFGPGTRLLVL.

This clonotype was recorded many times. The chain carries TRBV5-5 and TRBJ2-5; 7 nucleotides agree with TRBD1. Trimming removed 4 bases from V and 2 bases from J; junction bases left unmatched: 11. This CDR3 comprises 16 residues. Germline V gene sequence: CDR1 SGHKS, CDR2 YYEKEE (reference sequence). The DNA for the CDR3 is TGTGCCAGCAGCCCCGGAGACAGGGCCCGACAAGAGACCCAGTACTTC. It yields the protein CASSPGDRARQETQYF.

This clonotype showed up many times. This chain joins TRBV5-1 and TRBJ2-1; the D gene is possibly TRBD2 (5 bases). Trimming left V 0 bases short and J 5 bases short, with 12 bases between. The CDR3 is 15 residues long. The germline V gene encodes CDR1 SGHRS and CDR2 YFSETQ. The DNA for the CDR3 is TGCGCCAGCAGCTTGGAGGTGGGGAGACACAATGAGCAGTTCTTC. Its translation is CASSLEVGRHNEQFF. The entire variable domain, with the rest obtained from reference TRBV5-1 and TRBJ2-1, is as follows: KAGVTQTPRYLIKTRGQQVTLSCSPISGHRSVSWYQQTPGQGLQFLFEYFSETQRNKGNFPGRFSGRQFSNSRSEMNVSTLELGDSALYLCASSLEVGRHNEQFFGPGTRLTVL.

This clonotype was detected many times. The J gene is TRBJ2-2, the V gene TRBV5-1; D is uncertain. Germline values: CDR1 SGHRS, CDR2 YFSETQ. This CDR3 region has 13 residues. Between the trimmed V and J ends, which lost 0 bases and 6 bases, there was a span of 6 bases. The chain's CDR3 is CASSLVSAGELFF. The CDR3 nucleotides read TGCGCCAGCAGCTTGGTATCTGCCGGGGAGCTGTTTTTT.